The 2 T cell receptor beta chains presented below share a single source sample, sequenced in a study of blood T cell repertoires in COVID-19. The table came from immunoSEQ multiplex PCR; TCRdb's copy has only in-frame clones and leaves some out. The table shows around 26,000 clones, with approximately 92% occurring only once. What was sequenced was peripheral blood. All receptors come from a human donor in a cohort sampled during active COVID-19.

The V call is TRBV10-3, the J call TRBJ2-6, with 7 bases that match TRBD1. Germline CDR1 reads ENHRY; CDR2 reads SYGVKD. Germline trimming cut 4 bases from V and 2 bases from J; bases unmatched to any gene: 8. The CDR3 spans 17 residues. CDR3 protein: CAISASPTGTGANVLTF. CDR3 bases: TGTGCCATCAGTGCCTCTCCGACAGGGACTGGGGCCAACGTCCTGACTTTC.

The V and J genes are TRBV7-9 and TRBJ1-4; D remains ambiguous. CDR1 SEHNR and CDR2 FQNEAQ come from the germline V gene (reference sequence). The CDR3 loop spans 14 amino acids. Trimming cost V 2 bases and J 0 bases, with 4 bases left between them. CDR3 nucleotides: TGTGCCAGCAGCTTACCGGCAACTAATGAAAAACTGTTTTTT. Translation: CASSLPATNEKLFF. Supplemented by reference TRBV7-9 and TRBJ1-4, the full variable domain reads DTGVSQNPRHKITKRGQNVTFRCDPISEHNRLYWYRQTLGQGPEFLTYFQNEAQLEKSRLLSDRFSAERPKGSFSTLEIQRTEQGDSAMYLCASSLPATNEKLFFGSGTQLSVL.